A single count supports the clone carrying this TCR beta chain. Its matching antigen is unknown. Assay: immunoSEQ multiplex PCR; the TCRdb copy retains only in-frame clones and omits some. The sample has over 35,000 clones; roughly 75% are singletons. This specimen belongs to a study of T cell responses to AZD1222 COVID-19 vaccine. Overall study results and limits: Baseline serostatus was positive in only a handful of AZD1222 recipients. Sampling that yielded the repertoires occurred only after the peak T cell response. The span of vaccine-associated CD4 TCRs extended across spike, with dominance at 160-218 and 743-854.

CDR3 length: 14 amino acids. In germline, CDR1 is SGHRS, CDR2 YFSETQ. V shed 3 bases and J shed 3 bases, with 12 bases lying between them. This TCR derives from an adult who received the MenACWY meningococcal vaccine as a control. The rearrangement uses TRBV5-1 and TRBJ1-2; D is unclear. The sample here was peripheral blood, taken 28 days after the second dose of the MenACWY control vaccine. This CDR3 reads CASSSGVFDYGYTF. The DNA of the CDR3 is TGCGCCAGCAGCTCCGGGGTATTTGACTATGGCTACACCTTC. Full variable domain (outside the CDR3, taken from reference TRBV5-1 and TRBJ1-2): KAGVTQTPRYLIKTRGQQVTLSCSPISGHRSVSWYQQTPGQGLQFLFEYFSETQRNKGNFPGRFSGRQFSNSRSEMNVSTLELGDSALYLCASSSGVFDYGYTFGSGTRLTVV.